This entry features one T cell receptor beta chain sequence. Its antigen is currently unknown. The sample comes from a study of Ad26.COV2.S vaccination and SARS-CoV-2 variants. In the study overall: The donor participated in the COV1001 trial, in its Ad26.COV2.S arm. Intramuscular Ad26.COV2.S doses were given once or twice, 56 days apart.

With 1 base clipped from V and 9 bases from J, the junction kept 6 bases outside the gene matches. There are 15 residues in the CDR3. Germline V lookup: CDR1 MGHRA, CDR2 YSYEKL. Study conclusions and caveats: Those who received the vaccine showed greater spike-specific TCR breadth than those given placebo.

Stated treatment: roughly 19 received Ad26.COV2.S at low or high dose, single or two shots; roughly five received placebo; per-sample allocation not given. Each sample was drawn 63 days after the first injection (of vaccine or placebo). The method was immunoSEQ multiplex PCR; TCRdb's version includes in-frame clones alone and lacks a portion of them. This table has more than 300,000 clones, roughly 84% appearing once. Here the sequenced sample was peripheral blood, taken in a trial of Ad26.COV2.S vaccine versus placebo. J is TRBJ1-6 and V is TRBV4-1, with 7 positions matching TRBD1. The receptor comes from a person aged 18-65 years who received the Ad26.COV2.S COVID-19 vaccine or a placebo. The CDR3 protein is CASSQGRGDGSPLHF. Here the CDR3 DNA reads TGCGCCAGCAGCCAAGGCAGGGGGGATGGTTCACCCCTCCACTTT.